This T cell receptor beta chain emerged from a study of human T cells and chemical hapten exposure. Overall study context: The patients, most of them female, presented with alopecia areata, totalis or universalis. Per-sample variation in TCR yield stemmed mainly from small pooled library volume differences.

Each CDR3 protein gets one entry after TCRdb re-called the RACE reads with MiXCR. There are approximately 260,000 distinct CDR3 sequences in the sample; 7.5% to 9% occur only once, and 2% to 2.5% lies in the top ten. The time point is: pre-sensitization, week 0. Treatment noted: therapeutic diphenylcyclopropenone sensitization with weekly scalp DPC. Alopecia patients deemed DPC-suitable, aged 18 to 70, excluding pregnancy. CDR3 length: 16 residues. Germline CDR1 reads SNHLY; CDR2 reads FYNNEI. Trimming left V 6 bases short and J 0 bases short, with 16 bases between. The rearrangement joins TRBV2 to TRBJ2-3, with D uncertain. The sequences come from whole blood, collected in connection with sensitization to the hapten diphenylcyclopropenone (DPC). This sequence originates from a middle-aged woman with alopecia areata. Some clones in this sample may be carry-over from other donors' samples. As DNA, the CDR3 is TGTGCCAGCAGGCGAGTGATAGCTACGAGCACAGATACGCAGTATTTT. Encoded protein: CASRRVIATSTDTQYF.